Each of the 27 T cell receptor beta chains below was sequenced from the same sample in a study of shared clonotypes between healthy human individuals. Data came from immunoSEQ multiplex PCR; TCRdb stores just in-frame clones and leaves some out. The sample holds about 2.3 million clones; less than 95% are singletons and the top ten take around 0.4%. The specimen sequenced was naive CD4+ T cells from PBMCs. Stated subset: CD45RA+ positively selected. The receptors stem from a man aged 18 to 35 in good health. Some clones in this sample may be carry-over from other donors' samples.

V usage is TRBV6-5 and J usage is TRBJ1-3; no definite D call. The CDR3 is 16 residues long. Germline CDR1 MNHEY, CDR2 SVGAGI. The V and J ends lost 0 bases and 0 bases respectively, with 9 bases between them. DNA of the CDR3: TGTGCCAGCAGTTACTCTTCCGGATTCTCTGGAAACACCATATATTTT. Residues: CASSYSSGFSGNTIYF.

The V and J genes are TRBV27 and TRBJ1-2, with a possible D match to TRBD1 (6 bases). CDR1 is MNHEY, CDR2 SMNVEV, per germline (reference sequence). Trimming took off 5 bases at V and 7 bases at J, with 20 bases between the two ends. CDR3 size: 15 residues. CDR3 region: CASSPDPRGAGGYTF. In nucleotides, the CDR3 is TGTGCCAGCAGTCCAGACCCCAGGGGCGCGGGTGGCTACACCTTC.

The chain combines TRBV9 with TRBJ2-7, with D possibly being TRBD1 or TRBD2 (5 bases each). This CDR3 is built from 19 residues. In germline, CDR1 is SGDLS, CDR2 YYNGEE. V lost 0 bases and J lost 2, with 24 bases in between. The CDR3 spells CASSVGLAGTPPVTYEQYF. CDR3 nucleotides: TGTGCCAGCAGCGTAGGCCTCGCCGGGACCCCACCAGTCACCTACGAGCAGTACTTC. Full variable domain (outside the CDR3, taken from reference TRBV9 and TRBJ2-7): DSGVTQTPKHLITATGQRVTLRCSPRSGDLSVYWYQQSLDQGLQFLIQYYNGEERAKGNILERFSAQQFPDLHSELNLSSLELGDSALYFCASSVGLAGTPPVTYEQYFGPGTRLTVT.

The CDR3 loop reads CASRGFPLRDEQFF. The CDR3 coding sequence is TGTGCCAGCAGGGGATTTCCCCTTCGCGATGAGCAGTTCTTC. The V call is TRBV6-1, the J call TRBJ2-1; D remains unclear. The germline V gene has CDR1 MNHNS and CDR2 SASEGT. The CDR3 spans 14 residues. The V and J ends lost 6 bases and 8 bases respectively, with 17 bases between them.

Only a few counts were recorded for this clone. The gene calls are TRBV5-6 and TRBJ1-1; tentative D call: TRBD1 (5 bases). The CDR3 has 15 amino acids. The V gene's germline CDR1 is SGHDT and CDR2 YYEEEE. The ends were cut back, 4 bases at V and 4 bases at J, with 17 bases in the middle. In DNA, the CDR3 is TGTGCCAGCAGCGTATACAGGCGGAGTTTCACTGAAGCTTTCTTT. This codes for CASSVYRRSFTEAFF.

The table lists this clone with a few counts. The chain combines TRBV9 with TRBJ1-1; 7 bases match TRBD1. Germline CDR1 is SGDLS and CDR2 is YYNGEE. The CDR3 totals 15 residues. After removal of 0 bases from V and 4 bases from J, the junction contained 6 bases not matched to a gene. The CDR3 reads CASSVEPGQFTEAFF. CDR3 bases: TGTGCCAGCAGCGTAGAACCGGGACAGTTCACTGAAGCTTTCTTT.

The V call is TRBV15, the J call TRBJ1-1; tentative D call: TRBD1 (6 bases). In germline, CDR1 is LNHNV, CDR2 YYDKDF (reference sequence). V gave up 4 bases and J gave up 8 bases, with 11 bases separating them. CDR3 length: 12 amino acids. In DNA form, the CDR3 reads TGTGCCACCAGCAAAAACGACAGGGAAGCTTTCTTT. Protein: CATSKNDREAFF.

The chain links TRBV5-6 to TRBJ2-7, with D tentatively TRBD1 or TRBD2 (5 bases each). The CDR3 runs 14 residues. CDR1 is SGHDT and CDR2 is YYEEEE in the germline V gene. Trimming stripped 4 bases from V and 4 bases from J, with 15 bases between. The CDR3 bases are TGTGCCAGCAGCCCCCCGGGACGGAATTACGAGCAGTACTTC. It encodes CASSPPGRNYEQYF.

This rearrangement joins TRBV7-2 to TRBJ2-3; D is perhaps TRBD2 (6 bases). Germline V gene sequence: CDR1 SGHTA, CDR2 FQGNSA. Deletions cut 8 bases from V and 2 bases from J, with 11 bases between. The CDR3 totals 13 residues. CDR3 DNA sequence: TGTGCCAGCGCGGGGACCCTCACAGATACGCAGTATTTT. Protein: CASAGTLTDTQYF.

The chain couples TRBV7-9 to TRBJ2-6; the D is unclear. V shed 5 bases and J shed 4 bases, with 9 bases lying between them. This CDR3 contains 14 residues. In germline, CDR1 is SEHNR, CDR2 FQNEAQ (reference sequence). Here the CDR3 DNA reads TGTGCCAGCAGCCTTCTCCGGGGGGCCAACGTCCTGACTTTC. Its protein is CASSLLRGANVLTF.

The chain links TRBV28 to TRBJ2-7; D call uncertain. CDR3 length equals 15 residues. Germline lookup yields CDR1 MDHEN and CDR2 SYDVKM. The V and J ends lost 6 bases and 0 bases respectively, with 15 bases between them. CDR3 nucleotides: TGTGCCAGCAGGGTTTCTAGGACCTCCTCCTACGAGCAGTACTTC. Encoded protein: CASRVSRTSSYEQYF.

V usage is TRBV5-4 and J usage is TRBJ2-7; D is uncertain. V lost 2 bases and J lost 2, with 11 bases in between. From germline, CDR1 is SGHNT and CDR2 YYREEE (reference sequence). CDR3 length: 14 amino acids. The CDR3 sequence is CASSFNRNTYEQYF. CDR3 sequence (DNA): TGTGCCAGCAGCTTCAACAGAAATACCTACGAGCAGTACTTC.

The chain uses TRBV19 and TRBJ1-2; D unresolved. Germline V gene sequence: CDR1 LNHDA, CDR2 SQIVND (reference sequence). Deletions cut 1 base from V and 2 bases from J, with 5 bases between. The length of the CDR3 is 13 residues. Here the CDR3 DNA reads TGTGCCAGTAGTATAGCACAGAACTATGGCTACACCTTC. It codes for CASSIAQNYGYTF. The full variable domain, in which reference TRBV19 and TRBJ1-2 provide the parts outside the CDR3, is DGGITQSPKYLFRKEGQNVTLSCEQNLNHDAMYWYRQDPGQGLRLIYYSQIVNDFQKGDIAEGYSVSREKKESFPLTVTSAQKNPTAFYLCASSIAQNYGYTFGSGTRLTVV.

V is TRBV2 and J is TRBJ2-1; no clear D. Per germline, CDR1 SNHLY and CDR2 FYNNEI. V lost 5 bases and J lost 11, with 19 bases in between. The CDR3 is 14 amino acids. The CDR3 spells CASSPTGLRMKQFF. CDR3 DNA sequence: TGTGCCAGCAGTCCCACGGGCCTTAGGATGAAGCAGTTCTTC.

In this sample, this clone turned up once. The same CDR3 is also encoded by other DNA sequences in this sample. This chain links TRBV28 with TRBJ2-7; no definite D call. V was pared by 1 base and J by 6 bases, with 7 bases between. The CDR3 has 12 amino acids. In germline, CDR1 is MDHEN, CDR2 SYDVKM. The CDR3 nucleotides are TGTGCCAGCAGTTTATTGGGGTCCGAGCAGTACTTC. It codes for CASSLLGSEQYF.

The chain employs TRBV28 and TRBJ2-5, with TRBD1 matching over 7 bases. The CDR3 loop spans 14 amino acids. The germline V gene has CDR1 MDHEN and CDR2 SYDVKM. J gave up 4 bases and V 7 bases, and 9 bases lay outside the gene matches. CDR3 sequence (DNA): TGTGCCAGCACCGACAGGGTTGCCCGAGAGACCCAGTACTTC. Translation gives CASTDRVARETQYF.

The chain couples TRBV5-1 to TRBJ1-2; D not resolved. The CDR3 extends over 16 amino acids. CDR1 is SGHRS, CDR2 YFSETQ, per germline. The germline V and J ends were trimmed by 2 bases and 4 bases, with 18 bases remaining between them. The CDR3 sequence: CASSFSGEVSSYGYTF. CDR3 nucleotide sequence: TGCGCCAGCAGCTTCAGTGGTGAGGTTTCCAGCTATGGCTACACCTTC.

The V and J genes are TRBV9 and TRBJ2-5; 7 bases map to TRBD2. There are 16 residues in the CDR3. V shed 3 bases, J shed 4 bases, and the junction held 12 bases outside the gene matches. Per germline, CDR1 SGDLS and CDR2 YYNGEE. CDR3: CASSGSGPGRGETQYF. Here the CDR3 DNA reads TGTGCCAGCAGCGGCTCGGGACCAGGGAGGGGAGAGACCCAGTACTTC.

The J gene is TRBJ2-1, the V gene TRBV7-2; unclear D gene. V lost 1 base and J lost 8, with 3 bases in between. CDR1 SGHTA and CDR2 FQGNSA come from the germline V gene. This CDR3 comprises 11 residues. The CDR3 is CASSLVHEQFF. CDR3 coding DNA: TGTGCCAGCAGCTTAGTTCATGAGCAGTTCTTC.

The rearrangement links TRBV19 to TRBJ1-2, with D possibly matching TRBD1 (6 bases). The CDR3 runs to 14 residues. V lost 8 bases, J lost 4 bases, and 17 bases lay in between. Germline-derived CDR1 and CDR2 are LNHDA and SQIVND (reference sequence). CDR3 nucleotide sequence: TGTGCCAGTTCTTCTACAGGGCCCATCTATGGCTACACCTTC. This codes for CASSSTGPIYGYTF.

The V call is TRBV7-2, the J call TRBJ2-5; D is unresolved. V was pared by 0 bases and J by 4 bases, with 9 bases between. This CDR3 spans 14 amino acids. Germline-derived CDR1 and CDR2 are SGHTA and FQGNSA. CDR3: CASSLAWSVETQYF. In DNA form, the CDR3 reads TGTGCCAGCAGCTTAGCATGGTCGGTAGAGACCCAGTACTTC. Combining the CDR3 with reference TRBV7-2 and TRBJ2-5 gives the whole variable domain GAGVSQSPSNKVTEKGKDVELRCDPISGHTALYWYRQSLGQGLEFLIYFQGNSAPDKSGLPSDRFSAERTGGSVSTLTIQRTQQEDSAVYLCASSLAWSVETQYFGPGTRLLVL.

The chain uses TRBV27 and TRBJ1-5; no firm D call. V shed 3 bases and J shed 4 bases, with 13 bases lying between them. The germline V gene has CDR1 MNHEY and CDR2 SMNVEV (reference sequence). The CDR3 loop spans 15 amino acids. The CDR3 DNA follows: TGTGCCAGCAGTTTTTGGGGTACGGGAAATCAGCCCCAGCATTTT. Amino acid sequence: CASSFWGTGNQPQHF.

The genes are TRBV28 and TRBJ2-7; TRBD2 is a possible D gene (5 bases). CDR1 is MDHEN, CDR2 SYDVKM, per germline. The CDR3 length is 12 residues. Trimming left V 2 bases short and J 9 bases short, with 11 bases between. In DNA, the CDR3 is TGTGCCAGCAGTTTAGGGTACGAGGGGCAGTACTTC. Residues: CASSLGYEGQYF.

The table lists this clone with a count of one. The chain couples TRBV28 to TRBJ2-7; possibly TRBD2 for D (5 bases). Germline-derived CDR1 and CDR2 are MDHEN and SYDVKM. The CDR3 consists of 16 residues. Trimming removed 3 bases from V and 4 bases from J, with 19 bases in between. CDR3 amino acids: CASSFLATLGKYEQYF. The CDR3 DNA follows: TGTGCCAGCAGTTTCTTAGCGACCCTGGGGAAATACGAGCAGTACTTC.

The chain carries TRBV28 and TRBJ2-1; weak D call: TRBD2 (5 bases). V was shortened by 10 bases and J by 4 bases, with 20 bases between the two germline ends. The CDR3 totals 15 residues. Germline CDR1 reads MDHEN; CDR2 reads SYDVKM. CDR3 residues: CAIRYGNPPYNEQFF. The CDR3 nucleotides read TGTGCCATCCGATACGGGAACCCCCCTTACAATGAGCAGTTCTTC.

This chain joins TRBV29-1 and TRBJ1-2, with D maybe TRBD1 (5 bases). The CDR3 extends over 12 amino acids. The V end was cut by 4 bases, the J end by 0 bases, with 6 bases between. Germline CDR1 reads SQVTM; CDR2 reads ANQGSEA. The CDR3 sequence: CSVGTSNYGYTF. The CDR3 nucleotides read TGCAGCGTTGGGACATCTAACTATGGCTACACCTTC. Full variable domain (outside the CDR3, taken from reference TRBV29-1 and TRBJ1-2): SAVISQKPSRDICQRGTSLTIQCQVDSQVTMMFWYRQQPGQSLTLIATANQGSEATYESGFVIDKFPISRPNLTFSTLTVSNMSPEDSSIYLCSVGTSNYGYTFGSGTRLTVV.

V is TRBV2 and J is TRBJ2-2; 8 nucleotides match TRBD1. Trimming took 4 bases from V and 8 from J; bases not matched to a gene: 6. CDR3 length equals 14 residues. The V gene's germline CDR1 is SNHLY and CDR2 FYNNEI. The CDR3 DNA is TGTGCCAGCAGTGGGGGACAGGTAGCGGGGGAGCTGTTTTTT. As protein: CASSGGQVAGELFF.